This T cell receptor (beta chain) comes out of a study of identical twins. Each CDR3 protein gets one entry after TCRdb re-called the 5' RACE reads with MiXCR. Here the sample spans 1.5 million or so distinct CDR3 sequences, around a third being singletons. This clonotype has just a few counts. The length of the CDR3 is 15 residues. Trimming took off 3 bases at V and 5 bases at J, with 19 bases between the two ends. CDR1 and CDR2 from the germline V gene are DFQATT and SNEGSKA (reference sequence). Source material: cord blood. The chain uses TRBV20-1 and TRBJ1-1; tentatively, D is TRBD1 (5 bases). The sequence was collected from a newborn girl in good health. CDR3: CSARAEGRMGTEAFF. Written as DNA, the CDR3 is TGCAGTGCTAGGGCCGAGGGACGGATGGGTACTGAAGCTTTCTTT.